This TCR beta chain was recovered during a study of T cell responses to AZD1222 COVID-19 vaccine. The V end lost 4 bases, the J end lost 7 bases, and 19 bases lay between the germline ends. CDR3 size: 15 residues. The germline gives CDR1 LGHDT, CDR2 YNNKEL (reference sequence). Clones were sequenced by immunoSEQ multiplex PCR, and TCRdb holds only the in-frame ones, with some missing. Of about 160,000 clones in the sample, around 90% were seen once. The sequence derives from an adult who received the AZD1222 COVID-19 vaccine. The material sequenced was peripheral blood, taken 28 days after the second AZD1222 dose. The rearrangement joins TRBV3-1 (or the pseudogene TRBV3-2) to TRBJ1-2, with D perhaps TRBD1 (6 bases). This CDR3 is CASSRSRGGHGGYTF. The CDR3 DNA is TGTGCCAGCAGCCGGTCGCGGGGGGGGCACGGTGGCTACACCTTC.